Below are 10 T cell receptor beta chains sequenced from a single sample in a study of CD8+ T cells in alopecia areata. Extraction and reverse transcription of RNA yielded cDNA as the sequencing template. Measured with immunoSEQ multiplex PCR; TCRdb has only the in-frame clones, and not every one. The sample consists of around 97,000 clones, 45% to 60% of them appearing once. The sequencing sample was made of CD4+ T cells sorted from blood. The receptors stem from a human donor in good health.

The CDR3 protein is CASSGTLFNEQFF. The CDR3 DNA is TGTGCCAGCAGTGGGACGCTCTTCAATGAGCAGTTCTTC. This chain uses TRBV2 with TRBJ2-1; D unresolved. The ends were cut back, 4 bases at V and 6 bases at J, with 10 bases in the middle. The CDR3 covers 13 residues. Germline assignment: CDR1 SNHLY and CDR2 FYNNEI.

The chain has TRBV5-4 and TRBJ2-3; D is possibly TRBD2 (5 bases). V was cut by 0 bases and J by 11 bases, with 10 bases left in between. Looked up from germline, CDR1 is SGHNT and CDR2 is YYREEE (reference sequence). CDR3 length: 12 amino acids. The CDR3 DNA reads TGTGCCAGCAGCTTGGGAGGAGGAGGGCAGTATTTT. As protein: CASSLGGGGQYF.

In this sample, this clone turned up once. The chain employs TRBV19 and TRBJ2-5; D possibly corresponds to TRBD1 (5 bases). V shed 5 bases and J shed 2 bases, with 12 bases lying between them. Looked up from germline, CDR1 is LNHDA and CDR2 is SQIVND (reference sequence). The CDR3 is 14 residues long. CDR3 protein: CASSERQYQETQYF. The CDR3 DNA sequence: TGTGCCAGTAGTGAACGACAGTATCAAGAGACCCAGTACTTC.

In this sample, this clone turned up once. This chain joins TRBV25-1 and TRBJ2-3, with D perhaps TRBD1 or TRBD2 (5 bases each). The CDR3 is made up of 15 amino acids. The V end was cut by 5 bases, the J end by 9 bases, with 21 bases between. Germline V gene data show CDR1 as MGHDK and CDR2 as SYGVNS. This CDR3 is CASSKPGPTTVTQYF. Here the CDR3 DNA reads TGTGCCAGCAGTAAACCGGGACCCACGACGGTAACGCAGTATTTT.

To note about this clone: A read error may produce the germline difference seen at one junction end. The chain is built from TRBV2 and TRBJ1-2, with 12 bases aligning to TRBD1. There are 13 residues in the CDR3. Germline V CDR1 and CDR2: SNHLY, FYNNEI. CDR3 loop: CASSGGTGGVGAF. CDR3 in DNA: TGTGCCAGCAGTGGCGGGACAGGGGGCGTAGGCGCCTTC.

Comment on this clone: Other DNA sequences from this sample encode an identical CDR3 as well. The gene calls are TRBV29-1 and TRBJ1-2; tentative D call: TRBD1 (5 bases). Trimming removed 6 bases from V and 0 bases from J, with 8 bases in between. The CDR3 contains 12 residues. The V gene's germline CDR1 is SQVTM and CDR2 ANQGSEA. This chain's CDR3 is CSVGQANYGYTF. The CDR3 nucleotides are TGCAGCGTCGGACAAGCTAACTATGGCTACACCTTC.

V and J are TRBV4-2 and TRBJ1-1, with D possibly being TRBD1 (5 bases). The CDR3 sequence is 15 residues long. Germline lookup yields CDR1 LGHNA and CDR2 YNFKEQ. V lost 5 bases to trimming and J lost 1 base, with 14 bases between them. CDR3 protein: CASSSPDSPNTEAFF. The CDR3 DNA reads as TGTGCCAGCAGCTCACCCGACAGTCCGAACACTGAAGCTTTCTTT.

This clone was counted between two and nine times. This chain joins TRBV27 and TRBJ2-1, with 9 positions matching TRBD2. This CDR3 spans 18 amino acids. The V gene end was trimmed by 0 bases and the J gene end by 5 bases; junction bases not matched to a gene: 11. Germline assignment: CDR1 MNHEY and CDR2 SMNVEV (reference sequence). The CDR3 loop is CASSLSIVRGGNHNEQFF. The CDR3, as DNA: TGTGCCAGCAGTTTATCGATAGTGCGGGGGGGCAATCACAATGAGCAGTTCTTC.

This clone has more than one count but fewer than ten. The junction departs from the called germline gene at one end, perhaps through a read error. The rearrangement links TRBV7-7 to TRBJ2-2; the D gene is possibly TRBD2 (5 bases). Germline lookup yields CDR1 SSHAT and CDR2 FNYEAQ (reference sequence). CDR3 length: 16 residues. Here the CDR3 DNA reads TGTGCTAGCAGCTTAGGCCCGGGGTTCAGCGCCGGGGAGCTGTTTTTT. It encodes CASSLGPGFSAGELFF.

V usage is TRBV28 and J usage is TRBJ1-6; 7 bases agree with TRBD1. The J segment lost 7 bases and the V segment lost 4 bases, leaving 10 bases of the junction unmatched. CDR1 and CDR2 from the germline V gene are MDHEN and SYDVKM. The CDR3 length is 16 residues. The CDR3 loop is CASSSKTGLSNSPLHF. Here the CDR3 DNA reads TGTGCCAGCAGTTCCAAGACAGGGTTGTCCAATTCACCCCTCCACTTT.